This T cell receptor beta chain was recovered during a study of blood T cell repertoires in COVID-19. Study background: Samples of COVID-19 (acute and convalescent) were obtained from the United States, Italy and Spain. PBMCs, B-cell-depleted T cells, or T cells were the source of the cDNA or gDNA that made up the material.

CDR1 and CDR2 (germline): SNHLY, FYNNEI. The CDR3 runs to 18 residues. V was clipped by 0 bases and J by 5 bases; unmatched bases: 6. Study processing details: The authors estimated nucleated cell counts from reference gene primer amplification. Sequenced by immunoSEQ multiplex PCR; TCRdb stores in-frame clones only, minus some. That table is the source of V, J and clone size, and D and trimming were worked out from the DNA. The repertoire holds about 280,000 clones, with approximately 88% as singletons. V and J are TRBV2 and TRBJ2-1, with TRBD2 identical over 14 bases. The sample consisted of peripheral blood. This clonotype originated in a man between 50 and 59 years old with acute or convalescent COVID-19. DNA for the CDR3: TGTGCCAGCAGTGAAGCGCGAGGACTAGCGGGGGGTCACAATGAGCAGTTCTTC. As protein: CASSEARGLAGGHNEQFF.